A selection of T cell receptor beta chains follows, all from one sample in a study of beta chain features in type 1 diabetes. Clones were read by immunoSEQ multiplex PCR, and TCRdb kept only the in-frame ones, dropping some. This table holds 900,000 or so clones, roughly 15% found once. Material: naive CD4+ T cells from blood. The source is a woman younger than 30 in good health. CDR3s include the opening cysteine and the closing phenylalanine or tryptophan. A D gene is named only where the DNA matches it firmly. Not every row has a clone size; where given, it reads once, few, many or a size class.

d_gene	v_gene	abundance	j_gene	CDR3aa	CDR3nt
.	TRBV7-3	.	TRBJ1-1	CASSSPKVNTEAFF	TGTGCCAGCAGCTCCCCTAAAGTGAACACTGAAGCTTTCTTT
TRBD1	TRBV7-9	few	TRBJ2-2	CASRQQGAGELFF	TGTGCCAGCAGGCAACAGGGGGCCGGGGAGCTGTTTTTT
.	TRBV7-9	.	TRBJ1-2	CASSLDGYGYTF	TGTGCCAGCAGCTTAGACGGTTATGGCTACACCTTC
.	TRBV7-8	.	TRBJ2-1	CASSFYSLSYNEQFF	TGTGCCAGCAGCTTTTACTCTCTATCCTACAATGAGCAGTTCTTC
.	TRBV28	few	TRBJ1-1	CATLTPLNTEAFF	TGTGCCACCCTAACACCCCTGAACACTGAAGCTTTCTTT
.	TRBV20-1	.	TRBJ2-7	CSGRSSYEQYF	TGCAGTGGAAGATCCTCCTACGAGCAGTACTTC
.	TRBV7-8	.	TRBJ2-7	CASSSRDYYTEQYF	TGTGCCAGCAGCTCACGGGATTACTACACCGAGCAGTACTTC
TRBD2	TRBV6-4	many	TRBJ2-1	CASSPELAGVQFF	TGTGCCAGCAGCCCAGAACTAGCGGGAGTTCAGTTCTTC
TRBD2	TRBV27	.	TRBJ2-3	CASRFSGKSTDTQYF	TGTGCCAGCCGTTTTAGCGGGAAGAGCACAGATACGCAGTATTTT
TRBD1	TRBV7-2	.	TRBJ2-5	CASSTGQGQETQYF	TGTGCCAGCAGCACAGGACAGGGTCAAGAGACCCAGTACTTC
TRBD2	TRBV9	few	TRBJ2-7	CASSVGTSGEQYF	TGTGCCAGCAGCGTAGGGACTAGCGGCGAGCAGTACTTC
.	TRBV5-1	.	TRBJ2-5	CASSLAWGPETQYF	TGCGCCAGCAGCTTGGCTTGGGGGCCGGAGACCCAGTACTTC
TRBD1	TRBV7-9	.	TRBJ1-4	CASSPDRNSEKLFF	TGTGCCAGCAGCCCGGACAGGAACTCCGAAAAACTGTTTTTT
TRBD1	TRBV5-1	.	TRBJ1-5	CASSVTGGNQPQHF	TGCGCCAGCAGCGTGACAGGGGGCAATCAGCCCCAGCATTTT
.	TRBV10-3	.	TRBJ1-1	CAIRGTSNTEAFF	TGTGCCATCAGGGGGACATCGAACACTGAAGCTTTCTTT
.	TRBV28	.	TRBJ1-4	CASSFYGTPGKLFF	TGTGCCAGCAGTTTTTATGGGACACCTGGAAAACTGTTTTTT
TRBD1	TRBV27	.	TRBJ1-2	CASRDRATNYGYTF	TGTGCCAGCCGGGACAGGGCTACTAACTATGGCTACACCTTC
.	TRBV5-5	.	TRBJ1-2	CASRQGDIDYGYTF	TGTGCCAGCAGGCAAGGGGACATCGACTATGGCTACACCTTC
TRBD2	TRBV4-3	.	TRBJ2-2	CASSQWTSTNTGELFF	TGCGCCAGCAGCCAATGGACTAGTACGAACACCGGGGAGCTGTTTTTT
.	TRBV28	.	TRBJ1-4	CASSSPNEKLFF	TGTGCCAGCAGTTCCCCGAATGAAAAACTGTTTTTT
.	TRBV7-9	.	TRBJ2-7	CASSLDKGFYEQYF	TGTGCCAGCAGCTTAGATAAGGGCTTCTACGAGCAGTACTTC
.	TRBV19	.	TRBJ1-5	CASSYERGQPQHF	TGTGCCAGTAGCTACGAAAGGGGTCAGCCCCAGCATTTT
.	TRBV27	.	TRBJ2-7	CASSRGGNSYEQYF	TGTGCCAGCAGTCGAGGCGGGAATTCCTACGAGCAGTACTTC
.	TRBV7-9	few	TRBJ2-3	CASSPGSSTDTQYF	TGTGCCAGCAGCCCGGGTTCTAGCACAGATACGCAGTATTTT
.	TRBV5-1	.	TRBJ1-1	CASSRTDGTEAFF	TGCGCCAGCAGCCGCACCGACGGCACTGAAGCTTTCTTT
.	TRBV7-2	few	TRBJ1-2	CASSWLAGDYGYTF	TGTGCCAGCAGCTGGCTTGCAGGTGACTATGGCTACACCTTC
.	TRBV20-1	few	TRBJ2-7	CSARRVSEQYF	TGCAGTGCTAGGCGGGTGAGCGAGCAGTACTTC
TRBD2	TRBV5-6	.	TRBJ2-7	CASSLSGAGGPRSYEQYF	TGTGCCAGCAGCTTGTCCGGAGCGGGAGGGCCACGTTCCTACGAGCAGTACTTC
.	TRBV5-4	.	TRBJ1-1	CALKNQPSRPAEAFF	TGTGCCCTTAAAAACCAGCCGTCGAGGCCCGCTGAAGCTTTCTTT
TRBD2	TRBV5-1	few	TRBJ2-2	CASSLTSGSAPGELFF	TGCGCCAGCAGCTTAACTAGCGGGAGCGCACCCGGGGAGCTGTTTTTT
.	TRBV5-6	.	TRBJ2-7	CASSRTVEYEQYF	TGTGCCAGCAGCCGGACAGTCGAGTACGAGCAGTACTTC
.	TRBV6-5	.	TRBJ1-2	CASSYSNYGYTF	TGTGCCAGCAGTTACTCTAACTATGGCTACACCTTC
TRBD1	TRBV18	.	TRBJ2-5	CASSPGTGGQETQYF	TGTGCCAGCTCACCCGGGACAGGAGGCCAAGAGACCCAGTACTTC
.	TRBV19	few	TRBJ2-2	CASSITGINGELFF	TGTGCCAGTAGTATAACGGGGATTAACGGGGAGCTGTTTTTT
TRBD1	TRBV6-6	few	TRBJ1-2	CASGRDRVSGYTF	TGTGCCAGCGGCCGTGACAGGGTTTCTGGCTACACCTTC
.	TRBV2	.	TRBJ2-1	CASSRESREQFF	TGTGCCAGCAGTCGGGAGTCCCGTGAGCAGTTCTTC
.	TRBV5-8	once	TRBJ2-3	CASSSYPSTDTQYF	TGTGCCAGCAGCTCGTACCCTAGCACAGATACGCAGTATTTT
.	TRBV5-6	few	TRBJ1-5	CASSFGGWGAAQPQHF	TGTGCCAGCAGCTTTGGCGGTTGGGGGGCGGCTCAGCCCCAGCATTTT
TRBD2	TRBV5-1	.	TRBJ2-1	CASSLSSGGYNEQFF	TGCGCCAGCAGCTTGTCTAGCGGGGGGTACAATGAGCAGTTCTTC
.	TRBV2	once	TRBJ1-2	CASRTGTGVVKGYTF	TGTGCCAGCAGAACCGGGACCGGGGTTGTGAAGGGCTACACCTTC
.	TRBV9	.	TRBJ2-3	CASSVARSTDTQYF	TGTGCCAGCAGCGTGGCCCGTAGCACAGATACGCAGTATTTT
TRBD1	TRBV29-1	.	TRBJ2-5	CSAQGVQETQYF	TGCAGCGCCCAGGGGGTCCAAGAGACCCAGTACTTC
.	TRBV4-3	few	TRBJ2-2	CASSQGIASNTGELFF	TGCGCCAGCAGCCAAGGTATAGCGAGCAACACCGGGGAGCTGTTTTTT
TRBD1	TRBV7-2	.	TRBJ2-2	CASSSRTGGTGELFF	TGTGCCAGCAGCTCAAGGACAGGGGGCACCGGGGAGCTGTTTTTT
.	TRBV7-9	.	TRBJ2-2	CASSLLASINGELFF	TGTGCCAGCAGCCTCTTGGCTTCAATCAACGGGGAGCTGTTTTTT
.	TRBV6-5	few	TRBJ2-3	CASSQTVSRTDTQYF	TGTGCCAGCAGCCAGACAGTATCCCGCACAGATACGCAGTATTTT
.	TRBV6-1	few	TRBJ2-1	CASQRGGRDEQFF	TGTGCCAGCCAACGTGGAGGCCGGGATGAGCAGTTCTTC
.	TRBV11-2	.	TRBJ2-1	CASSLVSEQFF	TGTGCCAGCAGCTTAGTTAGTGAGCAGTTCTTC